Listed below are T cell receptor beta chains from one sample, sequenced in a study of T cell responses to AZD1222 COVID-19 vaccine. Sequencing used immunoSEQ multiplex PCR; TCRdb keeps in-frame clones, though not all of them. The sample shows about 120,000 clones, roughly 87% of them seen only once. Specimen: peripheral blood, collected on day 0 of AZD1222 vaccination. These receptors originate from an adult in good health. CDR3s include the opening cysteine and the closing phenylalanine or tryptophan. The D gene is left open where the match is weak.

d_call: TRBD2; v_call: TRBV2; j_call: TRBJ2-5; cdr3_length: 16; cdr3_aa: CASSDYSGSVQETQYF; cdr3_nt: TGTGCCAGCAGTGATTATAGCGGGAGTGTACAAGAGACCCAGTACTTC
d_call: .; v_call: TRBV6-5; j_call: TRBJ1-1; cdr3_length: 13; cdr3_aa: CASTRDGDTEAFF; cdr3_nt: TGTGCCAGCACGAGGGATGGTGACACTGAAGCTTTCTTT
d_call: TRBD1; v_call: TRBV5-1; j_call: TRBJ1-3; cdr3_length: 15; cdr3_aa: CASSSDNRGGNTIYF; cdr3_nt: TGCGCCAGCAGCTCCGACAACAGGGGTGGAAACACCATATATTTT
d_call: .; v_call: TRBV6-4; j_call: TRBJ1-1; cdr3_length: 16; cdr3_aa: CASSDPDDSQNTEAFF; cdr3_nt: TGTGCCAGCAGTGACCCAGATGACAGTCAGAACACTGAAGCTTTCTTT
d_call: .; v_call: TRBV14; j_call: TRBJ2-3; cdr3_length: 14; cdr3_aa: CASSLVPSTDTQYF; cdr3_nt: TGTGCCAGCAGCTTAGTGCCCTCCACAGATACGCAGTATTTT
d_call: .; v_call: TRBV5-6; j_call: TRBJ2-2; cdr3_length: 16; cdr3_aa: CASSSVGLQWAGELFF; cdr3_nt: TGTGCCAGCAGCTCGGTGGGACTCCAGTGGGCCGGGGAGCTGTTTTTT
d_call: .; v_call: TRBV19; j_call: TRBJ1-6; cdr3_length: 16; cdr3_aa: CASSTPQGIGNSPLHF; cdr3_nt: TGTGCCAGTAGTACCCCCCAGGGGATTGGGAATTCACCCCTCCACTTT
d_call: .; v_call: TRBV5-1; j_call: TRBJ1-5; cdr3_length: 13; cdr3_aa: CASSSTPDQPQHF; cdr3_nt: TGCGCCAGCAGCTCCACCCCGGACCAGCCCCAGCATTTT
d_call: TRBD1; v_call: TRBV6-5; j_call: TRBJ1-1; cdr3_length: 15; cdr3_aa: CASTLERTGNTEAFF; cdr3_nt: TGTGCCAGCACGCTGGAAAGGACAGGGAACACTGAAGCTTTCTTT
d_call: .; v_call: TRBV9; j_call: TRBJ2-2; cdr3_length: 12; cdr3_aa: CASSVGPGELFF; cdr3_nt: TGTGCCAGCAGCGTAGGCCCCGGGGAGCTGTTTTTT
d_call: TRBD2; v_call: TRBV7-8; j_call: TRBJ2-1; cdr3_length: 20; cdr3_aa: CASSFRLAGGTMSSYNEQFF; cdr3_nt: TGTGCCAGCAGCTTCCGACTAGCGGGAGGTACGATGAGCTCCTACAATGAGCAGTTCTTC
d_call: .; v_call: TRBV19; j_call: TRBJ2-3; cdr3_length: 15; cdr3_aa: CASSFRGRNTDTQYF; cdr3_nt: .
d_call: .; v_call: TRBV18; j_call: TRBJ1-2; cdr3_length: 14; cdr3_aa: CASSPGADTYGYTF; cdr3_nt: TGTGCCAGCTCACCGGGGGCAGACACGTATGGCTACACCTTC
d_call: TRBD2; v_call: TRBV7-9; j_call: TRBJ2-4; cdr3_length: 18; cdr3_aa: CASSSPGLAAGAKNIQYF; cdr3_nt: TGTGCCAGCAGCTCACCGGGACTAGCGGCCGGAGCCAAAAACATTCAGTACTTC
d_call: .; v_call: TRBV3-1/TRBV3-2; j_call: TRBJ2-7; cdr3_length: 13; cdr3_aa: CASRLHTGYEQYF; cdr3_nt: TGTGCCAGCAGGCTACATACGGGATACGAGCAGTACTTC